These 23 T cell receptor beta chains originate from one sample sequenced in a study of T cell repertoires in cytomegalovirus infection. TCRdb recomputed calls from the reads with MiXCR, one row per CDR3 protein. There are about 530,000 distinct CDR3 sequences in the sample; about 30% occur only once, and roughly 13% lies in the top ten. The sample taken for sequencing was PBMCs. These receptors all come from a human donor in good health (CMV status not recorded). Some clones in this sample may be carry-over from other donors' samples.

This clonotype was counted ten times or more. The genes are TRBV7-2 and TRBJ2-1; no definite D call. Germline CDR1 reads SGHTA; CDR2 reads FQGNSA. The CDR3 runs 11 residues. Trimming stripped 4 bases from V and 8 bases from J, with 6 bases between. The CDR3 loop is CASSSADEQFF. The CDR3 bases are TGTGCCAGCAGCTCGGCGGATGAGCAGTTCTTC.

The gene calls are TRBV4-2 and TRBJ2-2; 9 nucleotides match TRBD1. There are 17 residues in the CDR3. Germline CDR1 reads LGHNA; CDR2 reads YNFKEQ. V shed 4 bases and J 1 base; nucleotides not matched to a gene: 7. CDR3 sequence (DNA): TGTGCCAGCAGCCGGACAGGGGCCCCTGAGAACACCGGGGAGCTGTTTTTT. Amino acids: CASSRTGAPENTGELFF.

This clonotype was observed a few times. The CDR3 coding sequence is TGTGCCAGCAGCTCGGGACTAGCTTTTAGTGAGCAGTTCTTC. Its protein product is CASSSGLAFSEQFF. V and J are TRBV11-3 and TRBJ2-1, with 9 bases fitting TRBD2. The CDR3 is 14 amino acids. Trimming took 4 bases from V and 9 from J; bases not matched to a gene: 7. Germline V CDR1 and CDR2: SGHNT, YENEEA. Combining the CDR3 with reference TRBV11-3 and TRBJ2-1 gives the whole variable domain EAGVVQSPRYKIIEKKQPVAFWCNPISGHNTLYWYLQNLGQGPELLIRYENEEAVDDSQLPKDRFSAERLKGVDSTLKIQPAELGDSAVYLCASSSGLAFSEQFFGPGTRLTVL.

The gene calls are TRBV6-5 and TRBJ2-7, with 10 nucleotides matching TRBD1. Germline lookup yields CDR1 MNHEY and CDR2 SVGAGI. The CDR3 spans 14 residues. V was clipped by 3 bases and J by 8 bases; unmatched bases: 7. The chain's CDR3 is CASSYVQGQGKQYV. CDR3 in DNA: TGTGCCAGCAGTTATGTACAGGGACAGGGGAAGCAGTACGTC.

At least ten counts were recorded for this clonotype. The V call is TRBV7-2, the J call TRBJ2-1; possibly TRBD2 for D (5 bases). From germline, CDR1 is SGHTA and CDR2 FQGNSA. V was cut by 6 bases and J by 5 bases, with 17 bases left in between. The CDR3 runs 15 residues. This CDR3 is CASRVVGSENNEQFF. CDR3 DNA: TGTGCCAGCAGGGTCGTTGGTAGCGAAAACAATGAGCAGTTCTTC.

This clonotype was seen repeatedly, ten times or more. The chain links TRBV7-2 to TRBJ2-3; D possibly corresponds to TRBD2 (6 bases). The V and J ends lost 6 bases and 0 bases respectively, with 10 bases between them. Looked up from germline, CDR1 is SGHTA and CDR2 is FQGNSA. This CDR3 is built from 14 residues. The DNA of the CDR3 is TGTGCCAGCAGGCCCGCGGGGAGCACAGATACGCAGTATTTT. Translation gives CASRPAGSTDTQYF. Full variable domain (missing parts from reference TRBV7-2 and TRBJ2-3): GAGVSQSPSNKVTEKGKDVELRCDPISGHTALYWYRQSLGQGLEFLIYFQGNSAPDKSGLPSDRFSAERTGGSVSTLTIQRTQQEDSAVYLCASRPAGSTDTQYFGPGTRLTVL.

This clonotype has more than one count but fewer than ten. V and J are TRBV7-2 and TRBJ2-7; D is possibly TRBD1 (5 bases). The CDR3 totals 13 residues. Trimming stripped 5 bases from V and 5 bases from J, with 13 bases between. CDR1 SGHTA and CDR2 FQGNSA come from the germline V gene. CDR3 protein: CASSPEVGDEQYV. The CDR3 DNA follows: TGTGCCAGCAGCCCCGAGGTAGGGGACGAGCAGTACGTC.

This clonotype was found a few times. The chain uses TRBV6-2 or TRBV6-3 and TRBJ2-7, with TRBD2 identical over 10 bases. The J segment lost 7 bases and the V segment lost 2 bases, leaving 11 bases of the junction unmatched. Per the germline V gene, CDR1 is MNHEY and CDR2 is SVGEGT. The CDR3 length is 16 residues. In DNA, the CDR3 is TGTGCCAGCAGTTACCCCCCAGCGGGAGGGCCGGGGGAGCAGTACGTC. Its protein is CASSYPPAGGPGEQYV.

This chain uses TRBV10-3 with TRBJ2-2; 7 bases fit TRBD1. The CDR3 covers 15 residues. From germline, CDR1 is ENHRY and CDR2 SYGVKD. J gave up 3 bases and V 7 bases, and 8 bases lay outside the gene matches. The CDR3 DNA is TGTGCCATCAACCCCGGGACAGTCTACACCGGGGAGCTGTTTTTT. It encodes CAINPGTVYTGELFF.

This clonotype has just a few counts. V is TRBV11-3 and J is TRBJ1-2; 8 bases align to TRBD1. In germline, CDR1 is SGHNT, CDR2 YENEEA. V lost 1 base to trimming and J lost 6 bases; unmatched junction nucleotides: 4. The CDR3 runs to 14 residues. The CDR3 region is CASSLGTGRHGYTF. The CDR3 DNA reads as TGTGCCAGCAGCTTAGGGACAGGGCGTCATGGCTACACCTTC.

This chain uses TRBV3-1 with TRBJ2-2; no reliable D call. This CDR3 is 15 amino acids long. Germline-derived CDR1 and CDR2 are LGHDT and YNNKEL (reference sequence). Trimming shortened V by 2 bases and J by 0 bases, and 7 bases separated the two germline ends. CDR3 DNA sequence: TGTGCCAGCAGCCAAACCTGGGCGAACACCGGGGAGCTGTTTTTT. Protein product: CASSQTWANTGELFF.

This clonotype has only a few counts. The chain links TRBV18 to TRBJ2-2; 8 bases are a match to TRBD1. Germline values: CDR1 KGHSH, CDR2 LQKENI. The CDR3 contains 16 residues. The V and J ends lost 3 bases and 5 bases, in that order; junction bases with no gene match: 8. The CDR3 loop reads CASSPLLTGATGELFF. The DNA of the CDR3 is TGTGCCAGCTCACCCCTGCTGACAGGGGCGACCGGGGAGCTGTTTTTT. The full variable domain, completed using reference TRBV18 and TRBJ2-2, is NAGVMQNPRHLVRRRGQEARLRCSPMKGHSHVYWYRQLPEEGLKFMVYLQKENIIDESGMPKERFSAEFPKEGPSILRIQQVVRGDSAAYFCASSPLLTGATGELFFGEGSRLTVL.

V usage is TRBV6-5 and J usage is TRBJ2-1, with TRBD1 as a possible D gene (6 bases). CDR3 length: 14 residues. Trimming cost V 6 bases and J 2 bases, with 11 bases left between them. CDR1 and CDR2 (germline): MNHEY, SVGAGI. CDR3 protein: CASSQRTAYNEQFF. CDR3 nucleotides: TGTGCCAGCAGCCAGAGGACAGCCTACAATGAGCAGTTCTTC.

The V call is TRBV10-3, the J call TRBJ2-2, with 9 bases lining up with TRBD2. V shed 8 bases, J shed 2 bases, and the junction held 3 bases outside the gene matches. From germline, CDR1 is ENHRY and CDR2 SYGVKD. The CDR3 consists of 14 residues. Here the CDR3 reads CAIRLAVNTGELFF. CDR3 bases: TGTGCCATCCGACTAGCGGTAAACACCGGGGAGCTGTTTTTT.

This clonotype has a single count. V usage is TRBV9 and J usage is TRBJ1-2; 9 nucleotides line up with TRBD1. The CDR3 consists of 16 residues. The ends lost 3 bases at V and 7 bases at J; junction bases unmatched: 13. Germline V lookup: CDR1 SGDLS, CDR2 YYNGEE. CDR3 sequence (DNA): TGTGCCAGCAGCGCTTCAGCCGGGACAGGGTTCGGTGGCTACACCTTC. Translation gives CASSASAGTGFGGYTF.

This rearrangement joins TRBV7-2 to TRBJ2-7, with TRBD1 matching over 8 bases. The ends lost 4 bases at V and 3 bases at J; junction bases unmatched: 5. CDR3 size: 14 residues. Looked up from germline, CDR1 is SGHTA and CDR2 is FQGNSA. CDR3 protein: CASSSDTGGYEQYV. CDR3 sequence (DNA): TGTGCCAGCAGCTCGGATACAGGGGGCTACGAGCAGTACGTC.

The rearrangement joins TRBV20-1 to TRBJ2-2; D gene unclear. The CDR3 consists of 15 residues. Germline V gene lookup returns CDR1 DFQATT and CDR2 SNEGSKA (reference sequence). Trimming removed 0 bases at V and 0 bases at J, with 8 bases between. The CDR3 DNA sequence: TGCAGTGCTAGAGAGGTGGTAGCGAACACCGGGGAGCTGTTTTTT. Protein: CSAREVVANTGELFF.

This clonotype turned up a few times. In DNA form, the CDR3 reads TGCGCCAGCAGCCAGTCCTTGTCCTCTGGAAACACCATATATTTT. Protein sequence: CASSQSLSSGNTIYF. The chain recombines TRBV4-3 with TRBJ1-3; D not certain. CDR1 and CDR2 from the germline V gene are LGHNA and YSLEER. Trimming took off 3 bases at V and 0 bases at J, with 9 bases between the two ends. The CDR3 is made up of 15 amino acids.

There are many counts of this clonotype. The chain employs TRBV7-2 and TRBJ1-5, with D unclear. This CDR3 has 15 amino acids. Germline-derived CDR1 and CDR2 are SGHTA and FQGNSA. Trimming took 2 bases from V and 3 from J, leaving 11 bases between them. The CDR3 DNA follows: TGTGCCAGCAGCTTATCGGTAACAGCCAATCAGCCCCAGCATTTT. This translates into CASSLSVTANQPQHF.

V gene TRBV6-6 combines with J gene TRBJ2-2; tentative D call: TRBD2 (6 bases). Trimming pared 2 bases from V and 1 base from J, leaving 17 bases between. Per germline, CDR1 MNHNY and CDR2 SVGAGI (reference sequence). There are 18 residues in the CDR3. The CDR3 DNA sequence: TGTGCCAGCAGTTACCCCGAACATCGGAGGGGGAACACCGGGGAGCTGTTTTTT. It yields the protein CASSYPEHRRGNTGELFF.

Here the CDR3 DNA reads TGTGCCAGCAGCTTAGATGATGCGGGGAACACCGGGGAGCTGTTTTTT. Protein: CASSLDDAGNTGELFF. V is TRBV13 and J is TRBJ2-2, with D possibly TRBD2 on 5 matching bases. The CDR3 is 16 amino acids. Germline V gives CDR1 PRHDT, CDR2 FYEKMQ (reference sequence). Trimming removed 1 base from V and 1 base from J, with 10 bases in between.

The V and J genes are TRBV4-3 and TRBJ2-3, with 7 bases lining up with TRBD1. Per the germline V gene, CDR1 is LGHNA and CDR2 is YSLEER. The CDR3 extends over 17 amino acids. The trim removed 4 bases at V and 3 bases at J, leaving 13 bases unmatched. CDR3 amino acids: CASSRYGTVRKTDTQYF. CDR3 DNA sequence: TGCGCCAGCAGCCGGTATGGGACAGTTCGCAAGACAGATACGCAGTATTTT.

The chain is built from TRBV5-5 and TRBJ2-5, with 7 bases fitting TRBD2. Germline V gene lookup returns CDR1 SGHKS and CDR2 YYEKEE (reference sequence). The CDR3 runs 15 residues. J gave up 5 bases and V 5 bases, and 12 bases lay outside the gene matches. CDR3 bases: TGTGCCAGCAGTACGGGGACTACCACTCCTGAGACCCAGTACTTC. Amino acids: CASSTGTTTPETQYF.